In this sample, the clone carrying this T cell receptor (beta chain) turned up many times. This specimen comes from a study of glioma-infiltrating T cells. V was shortened by 6 bases and J by 0 bases, with 5 bases between the two germline ends. The CDR3 contains 13 residues. The germline V gene encodes CDR1 LNHDA and CDR2 SQIVND (reference sequence). Using RNA template, CDR3s of TCR alpha and beta were amplified with iRepertoire arm-PCR. TCRdb passed the multiplex PCR reads through MiXCR, listing each CDR3 protein once. The repertoire has about 93,000 distinct CDR3 sequences, roughly 37% of them found once; the top ten carry 35% to 40%.

This clonotype originated in a human donor with low-grade glioma or glioblastoma, undergoing nonglioma brain surgery, or in good health (not recorded which). The sequencing input was glioma tissue, nonneoplastic brain tissue, or PBMCs (not recorded which). The J gene is TRBJ2-2, the V gene TRBV19, with a weak D call TRBD1 (5 bases). CDR3 DNA sequence: TGTGCCAGTAGGACAGCGAACACCGGGGAGCTGTTTTTT. Its protein is CASRTANTGELFF. The whole variable domain, filled in from reference TRBV19 and TRBJ2-2, reads DGGITQSPKYLFRKEGQNVTLSCEQNLNHDAMYWYRQDPGQGLRLIYYSQIVNDFQKGDIAEGYSVSREKKESFPLTVTSAQKNPTAFYLCASRTANTGELFFGEGSRLTVL.